Each of the 19 T cell receptor beta chains below was sequenced from the same sample in a study of naive and memory T cell subsets. Amplification of ligated cDNA took four PCR rounds with SP2 and nested alpha and beta constant primers. TCRdb called the 5' RACE reads again in MiXCR, with one record for every CDR3 protein. This table has 60,000 or so distinct CDR3 sequences, around 7.7% appearing once. TCR cDNA received a 3' ligated oligonucleotide that carried a UMI. The receptor source for this set is a male donor in good health.

This clonotype was seen ten or more times. The V and J genes are TRBV20-1 and TRBJ1-6; a possible D gene is TRBD1 (5 bases). The length of the CDR3 is 12 residues. Trimming cost V 5 bases and J 12 bases, with 14 bases left between them. Germline values: CDR1 DFQATT, CDR2 SNEGSKA (reference sequence). DNA for the CDR3: TGCAGTGCTGGGGCGAGCGGGGGACCCCTCCACTTT. It codes for CSAGASGGPLHF.

The chain joins TRBV15 to TRBJ2-1; 8 positions match TRBD2. V lost 5 bases and J lost 8; bases outside the gene matches: 5. There are 13 residues in the CDR3. Per germline, CDR1 LNHNV and CDR2 YYDKDF (reference sequence). The CDR3 here is CATSPRGEDEQFF. The CDR3 DNA reads as TGTGCCACCAGCCCGCGGGGGGAAGATGAGCAGTTCTTC.

The chain uses TRBV7-2 and TRBJ2-1; 9 bases are shared with TRBD2. Germline values: CDR1 SGHTA, CDR2 FQGNSA. Trimming cost V 0 bases and J 7 bases; bases outside gene matches: 16. The length of the CDR3 is 19 residues. The CDR3 nucleotides read TGTGCCAGCAGCTTAGCGGCGGCACTGGAAGCGGGAGGTTATAATGAGCAGTTCTTC. Amino acids: CASSLAAALEAGGYNEQFF.

This clonotype was counted at least ten times. This chain connects TRBV18 to TRBJ1-1; D gene ambiguous. V lost 2 bases and J 1 base, leaving 5 bases between the germline ends. Germline loops: CDR1 KGHSH, CDR2 LQKENI. This CDR3 region has 13 residues. CDR3 amino acids: CASSPSGNTEAFF. For the CDR3, the DNA is TGTGCCAGCTCACCAAGTGGGAACACTGAAGCTTTCTTT. The variable domain in full, completed from reference TRBV18 and TRBJ1-1, reads NAGVMQNPRHLVRRRGQEARLRCSPMKGHSHVYWYRQLPEEGLKFMVYLQKENIIDESGMPKERFSAEFPKEGPSILRIQQVVRGDSAAYFCASSPSGNTEAFFGQGTRLTVV.

This clonotype has a count of ten or more. The chain uses TRBV14 and TRBJ2-1, with 8 bases aligning to TRBD2. V shed 2 bases, J shed 3 bases, and the junction held 12 bases outside the gene matches. The CDR3 covers 18 residues. Per the germline V gene, CDR1 is SGHDN and CDR2 is FVKESK. The CDR3 region is CASSQRDPVAGIYNEQFF. CDR3 coding DNA: TGTGCCAGCAGCCAAAGAGACCCGGTAGCGGGAATCTACAATGAGCAGTTCTTC. Using reference TRBV14 and TRBJ2-1 for the parts outside the CDR3, the full variable domain is EAGVTQFPSHSVIEKGQTVTLRCDPISGHDNLYWYRRVMGKEIKFLLHFVKESKQDESGMPNNRFLAERTGGTYSTLKVQPAELEDSGVYFCASSQRDPVAGIYNEQFFGPGTRLTVL.

This clonotype turned up a few times. The chain joins TRBV10-3 to TRBJ1-1; 8 nucleotides line up with TRBD1. Germline CDR1 ENHRY, CDR2 SYGVKD. The CDR3 has 17 amino acids. J was trimmed by 0 bases and V by 4 bases; bases with no gene match: 10. CDR3 amino acids: CAISGGGQEAMNTEAFF. The CDR3 coding sequence is TGTGCCATCAGTGGAGGGGGACAGGAGGCAATGAACACTGAAGCTTTCTTT.

The chain is built from TRBV27 and TRBJ1-1; 8 bases agree with TRBD1. The V segment lost 4 bases and the J segment 2 bases; nucleotides outside the gene matches: 6. In germline, CDR1 is MNHEY, CDR2 SMNVEV (reference sequence). The CDR3 has 15 amino acids. The DNA for the CDR3 is TGTGCCAGCAGTTCAGGGGGCGCCGGAAACACTGAAGCTTTCTTT. This translates into CASSSGGAGNTEAFF.

This clonotype was observed at least ten times. The chain links TRBV20-1 to TRBJ2-4; perhaps D is TRBD1 or TRBD2 (6 bases each). CDR3 length: 12 amino acids. Germline values: CDR1 DFQATT, CDR2 SNEGSKA (reference sequence). Trimming took 6 bases from V and 7 from J, leaving 13 bases between them. CDR3 amino acids: CSAWGAGNIQYF. The CDR3, as DNA: TGCAGTGCCTGGGGGGCCGGTAACATTCAGTACTTC.

The chain carries TRBV12-3 or TRBV12-4 and TRBJ1-4; D is unresolved. Trimming shortened V by 3 bases and J by 5 bases, and 7 bases separated the two germline ends. This CDR3 spans 13 amino acids. The CDR3, as DNA: TGTGCCAGCAGTTTCTTCAGGAATGAAAAACTGTTTTTT. Translated, it gives CASSFFRNEKLFF.

The gene calls are TRBV19 and TRBJ2-3, with a tentative D call TRBD1 (5 bases). Germline CDR1 reads LNHDA; CDR2 reads SQIVND (reference sequence). V lost 0 bases to trimming and J lost 1 base, with 11 bases between them. This CDR3 is 16 amino acids long. DNA of the CDR3: TGTGCCAGTAGTATAGATCAGGGCGGTGGCACAGATACGCAGTATTTT. Translating gives CASSIDQGGGTDTQYF.

The rearrangement uses TRBV11-2 and TRBJ2-3; D is unclear. The CDR3 runs 14 residues. Germline V gene sequence: CDR1 SGHAT, CDR2 FQNNGV. V was trimmed by 6 bases and J by 3 bases, leaving 13 bases between them. In nucleotides, the CDR3 is TGTGCCAGCAGTTCACTCGAGACGACAGATACGCAGTATTTT. Translation: CASSSLETTDTQYF.

In this sample, this clonotype turned up a few times. This chain joins TRBV18 and TRBJ2-1, with TRBD2 matching 15 bases. Trimming took 0 bases from V and 7 from J; bases not matched to a gene: 7. The length of the CDR3 is 18 residues. Germline CDR1 KGHSH, CDR2 LQKENI. DNA of the CDR3: TGTGCCAGCTCACCACCGAACTCGGGACTAGCGGGAGGTAATGAGCAGTTCTTC. Translating it yields CASSPPNSGLAGGNEQFF.

This clonotype was observed a few times. This chain links TRBV7-2 with TRBJ2-2; D ambiguous. V lost 3 bases and J lost 6, with 8 bases in between. The germline CDR1 and CDR2 sequences are SGHTA and FQGNSA. This CDR3 comprises 13 residues. The CDR3 loop reads CASSFVRSGELFF. The CDR3 coding sequence is TGTGCCAGCAGCTTCGTTCGGTCCGGGGAGCTGTTTTTT.

V and J are TRBV19 and TRBJ1-1; D gene uncertain. This CDR3 comprises 15 residues. Germline V lookup: CDR1 LNHDA, CDR2 SQIVND (reference sequence). The germline V and J ends were trimmed by 5 bases and 0 bases, with 13 bases remaining between them. The CDR3 sequence: CASSSGRLLNTEAFF. The CDR3 bases are TGTGCCAGTAGTTCCGGACGGCTGTTGAACACTGAAGCTTTCTTT.

This clonotype was recorded at least ten times. The chain is built from TRBV6-6 and TRBJ1-5; 10 nucleotides agree with TRBD1. CDR1 and CDR2 from the germline V gene are MNHNY and SVGAGI (reference sequence). V was clipped by 6 bases and J by 4 bases; unmatched bases: 6. The CDR3 totals 15 residues. CDR3 region: CASRADRGMNQPQHF. The CDR3 bases are TGTGCCAGCAGGGCGGACAGGGGGATGAATCAGCCCCAGCATTTT.

The sample holds many counts of this clonotype. The gene calls are TRBV6-5 and TRBJ2-3, with unresolved D. V dropped 0 bases and J dropped 5 bases, with 9 bases sitting between them. This CDR3 spans 14 amino acids. CDR1 MNHEY and CDR2 SVGAGI come from the germline V gene. The CDR3 region is CASSYSGFGDTQYF. CDR3 sequence (DNA): TGTGCCAGCAGTTACTCCGGTTTCGGAGATACGCAGTATTTT.

This clonotype was detected only a few times. V gene TRBV19 combines with J gene TRBJ2-2; no definite D call. The V gene lost 5 bases and the J gene lost 4 bases, with 8 bases spanning the gap. This CDR3 is built from 13 residues. Germline V CDR1 and CDR2: LNHDA, SQIVND (reference sequence). DNA of the CDR3: TGTGCCAGTAGTGTCCTAAGCACCGGGGAGCTGTTTTTT. Amino acids: CASSVLSTGELFF.

V gene TRBV3-1 combines with J gene TRBJ1-2; 8 bases match TRBD1. V trimming: 2 bases; J trimming: 5 bases; junction bases outside the gene matches: 7. Germline V gives CDR1 LGHDT, CDR2 YNNKEL (reference sequence). The CDR3 has 15 residues. CDR3 loop: CASSQLQGAGYGYTF. As DNA, the CDR3 is TGTGCCAGCAGCCAATTGCAGGGGGCAGGGTATGGCTACACCTTC.

The chain combines TRBV12-3 or TRBV12-4 with TRBJ2-1; D is uncertain. The CDR3 runs to 14 residues. The germline V and J ends were trimmed by 8 bases and 2 bases, with 13 bases remaining between them. The CDR3: CASLYDHTYNEQFF. In DNA form, the CDR3 reads TGTGCCAGCCTTTACGACCATACCTACAATGAGCAGTTCTTC.